The 21 T cell receptor beta chains below all came from one sample that was sequenced in a study of response to subunit inactivated influenza vaccine. TCRdb ran MiXCR on the RT-PCR reads and lists one entry per CDR3 protein. The table records 500,000 or so distinct CDR3 sequences, 9.5% to 12% of them present only once. The sample was PBMCs from blood, taken roughly 47 days after vaccination. The receptors come from a man aged 45 to 65 who received an inactivated influenza vaccine.

With regard to this clonotype: The junction does not match germline at one end; this may be a read error. The DNA of the CDR3 is TGCTGTGCTAGCACAGGGGGCCACTATAGCAATCAGCCCCAGCATTTT. Amino acids: CCASTGGHYSNQPQHF. V usage is TRBV20-1 and J usage is TRBJ1-5; 9 nucleotides match TRBD1. CDR3 length equals 16 residues. CDR1 and CDR2 (germline): DFQATT, SNEGSKA (reference sequence).

At least ten counts were recorded for this clonotype. This sequence joins TRBV7-9 and TRBJ2-7, with D unresolved. This CDR3 contains 13 residues. V was pared by 5 bases and J by 0 bases, with 8 bases between. The germline V gene has CDR1 SEHNR and CDR2 FQNEAQ (reference sequence). The DNA of the CDR3 is TGTGCCAGCAGCCTGACCTACTCCTACGAGCAGTACTTC. The encoded protein is CASSLTYSYEQYF.

V and J are TRBV5-1 and TRBJ2-7; 9 bases fit TRBD1. Germline V gene data show CDR1 as SGHRS and CDR2 as YFSETQ. V was pared by 2 bases and J by 4 bases, with 7 bases of the junction left unmatched. The CDR3 has 15 residues. The CDR3, as DNA: TGCGCCAGCAGCTTCGGGGGACAGGGTGGGTACGAGCAGTACTTC. Amino acid sequence: CASSFGGQGGYEQYF.

This clonotype was recorded many times. J is TRBJ2-3 and V is TRBV4-1; maybe TRBD2 (5 bases). The CDR3 covers 14 residues. In germline, CDR1 is MGHRA, CDR2 YSYEKL. With 0 bases removed from V and 8 bases from J, the gap between germline ends came to 12 bases. The CDR3 region is CASSQEGVSGTQYF. CDR3 nucleotides: TGCGCCAGCAGCCAAGAGGGAGTCAGTGGTACGCAGTATTTT.

This clonotype was counted a few times. This chain connects TRBV20-1 to TRBJ2-1; perhaps TRBD2 as D (6 bases). CDR1 DFQATT and CDR2 SNEGSKA come from the germline V gene (reference sequence). The CDR3 is 14 amino acids. V lost 4 bases and J lost 7, with 17 bases in between. Written as DNA, the CDR3 is TGCAGTGCTAATGGAAATTTAGGGAGGAATGAGCAGTTCTTC. This sequence encodes CSANGNLGRNEQFF.

This clonotype was picked up a small number of times. The chain recombines TRBV29-1 with TRBJ1-2, with TRBD1 as a possible D gene (5 bases). V was shortened by 4 bases and J by 5 bases, with 11 bases between the two germline ends. The CDR3 covers 12 residues. Germline values: CDR1 SQVTM, CDR2 ANQGSEA. DNA for the CDR3: TGCAGCGTTGGGGGGATCGGGTATGGCTACACCTTC. Amino acid sequence: CSVGGIGYGYTF.

The V call is TRBV6-2 or TRBV6-3, the J call TRBJ2-7; D not resolved. V lost 8 bases and J 2 bases, leaving 16 bases between the germline ends. Germline CDR1 reads MNHEY; CDR2 reads SVGEGT. CDR3 length: 14 amino acids. The DNA for the CDR3 is TGTGCCAGCTCCCCTCGGCCGGACCCCTACGAGCAGTACTTC. Its protein product is CASSPRPDPYEQYF.

The V call is TRBV7-2, the J call TRBJ2-7; D ambiguous. This CDR3 is 14 amino acids long. Deletions cut 5 bases from V and 2 bases from J, with 13 bases between. The germline CDR1 and CDR2 sequences are SGHTA and FQGNSA. The CDR3 reads CASSPPQAPYEQYF. CDR3 bases: TGTGCCAGCAGCCCCCCCCAGGCACCCTACGAGCAGTACTTC.

This clonotype was seen only a few times. The CDR3 reads CASSFSPTGEGYTF. The CDR3 bases are TGTGCCAGCAGTTTTAGCCCGACAGGGGAAGGCTACACCTTC. The chain employs TRBV12-3 or TRBV12-4 and TRBJ1-2, with TRBD1 matching over 8 bases. V shed 3 bases and J 8 bases; nucleotides not matched to a gene: 8. This CDR3 has 14 residues.

In its sample, this clonotype was seen a few times. The genes are TRBV24-1 and TRBJ1-2, with no clear D. The CDR3 has 14 amino acids. Germline lookup yields CDR1 KGHDR and CDR2 SFDVKD. Trimming left V 0 bases short and J 4 bases short, with 8 bases between. CDR3 region: CATSDLKTTYGYTF. CDR3 nucleotide sequence: TGTGCCACCAGTGATTTGAAGACAACCTATGGCTACACCTTC.

This clonotype was counted only a few times. The chain couples TRBV7-3 to TRBJ1-1; D not resolved. CDR1 is SGHTA and CDR2 is FQGTGA in the germline V gene. V lost 1 base and J lost 0, with 12 bases in between. CDR3 length equals 16 residues. The CDR3 loop is CASSLNPPEMNTEAFF. The DNA for the CDR3 is TGTGCCAGCAGCTTAAATCCTCCCGAGATGAACACTGAAGCTTTCTTT.

This clonotype was observed a few times. The chain is built from TRBV10-3 and TRBJ1-2; 8 nucleotides match TRBD1. The germline V gene has CDR1 ENHRY and CDR2 SYGVKD. CDR3 length: 14 amino acids. V lost 7 bases to trimming and J lost 8 bases; unmatched junction nucleotides: 12. CDR3 DNA sequence: TGTGCCATCAACCCGGACAGGGCGTCCCTAGGCTACACCTTC. Residues: CAINPDRASLGYTF.

This clonotype was observed at least ten times. The gene calls are TRBV7-2 and TRBJ1-1, with 8 nucleotides matching TRBD1. V lost 3 bases to trimming and J lost 5 bases; unmatched junction nucleotides: 5. The CDR3 sequence is 14 residues long. The germline V gene has CDR1 SGHTA and CDR2 FQGNSA. In DNA form, the CDR3 reads TGTGCCAGCAGCTTGAACAGGGGGGAGACTGAAGCTTTCTTT. Its translation is CASSLNRGETEAFF. Full variable domain (missing parts from reference TRBV7-2 and TRBJ1-1): GAGVSQSPSNKVTEKGKDVELRCDPISGHTALYWYRQSLGQGLEFLIYFQGNSAPDKSGLPSDRFSAERTGGSVSTLTIQRTQQEDSAVYLCASSLNRGETEAFFGQGTRLTVV.

In this sample, this clonotype turned up a few times. The chain employs TRBV28 and TRBJ2-7, with D tentatively TRBD2 (5 bases). V was shortened by 5 bases and J by 7 bases, with 15 bases between the two germline ends. The CDR3 covers 13 residues. Germline CDR1 is MDHEN and CDR2 is SYDVKM. The DNA of the CDR3 is TGTGCCAGCAGTCCCGGGTACACGGGGGAGCAGTACTTC. Translation: CASSPGYTGEQYF.

A note on this clonotype: The CDR3 ends on some other residue instead of the conserved phenylalanine or tryptophan, so this is likely a read error. The CDR3 sequence is CASSIWGGGTDTQYL. The CDR3 DNA reads as TGTGCCAGCAGCATTTGGGGGGGGGGCACAGATACGCAGTATCTT. The chain carries TRBV3-1 and TRBJ2-3, with 7 bases that match TRBD2. There are 15 residues in the CDR3. The V gene end was trimmed by 5 bases and the J gene end by 1 base; junction bases not matched to a gene: 6. Germline CDR1 reads LGHDT; CDR2 reads YNNKEL (reference sequence).

This clonotype has only a few counts. This chain links TRBV12-3 or TRBV12-4 with TRBJ1-5; 10 bases are a match to TRBD1. V was pared by 5 bases and J by 5 bases, with 6 bases of the junction left unmatched. CDR3 length equals 15 residues. CDR3 loop: CASSHGQGVDQPQHF. CDR3 coding DNA: TGTGCCAGCAGTCACGGACAGGGGGTGGATCAGCCCCAGCATTTT.

The chain links TRBV6-1 to TRBJ2-5; maybe TRBD1 (5 bases). The CDR3 sequence is 13 residues long. V was trimmed by 2 bases and J by 7 bases, leaving 11 bases between them. Germline V gene sequence: CDR1 MNHNS, CDR2 SASEGT. The CDR3, as DNA: TGTGCCAGCAGTGAAAGTCAGGGCGCGACCCAGTACTTC. The encoded protein is CASSESQGATQYF.

The chain is built from TRBV6-2 or TRBV6-3 and TRBJ2-3; TRBD1 matches 7 bases. Trimming cost V 5 bases and J 1 base; bases outside gene matches: 9. This CDR3 is 16 amino acids long. Germline V gene data show CDR1 as MNHEY and CDR2 as SVGEGT. CDR3 sequence (DNA): TGTGCCAGCAGTCCCGAGGGGGCCCTTGGCACAGATACGCAGTATTTT. Encoded protein: CASSPEGALGTDTQYF.

This clonotype was found once. The J gene is TRBJ2-5, the V gene TRBV5-1; D not certain. Germline-derived CDR1 and CDR2 are SGHRS and YFSETQ. This CDR3 is built from 13 residues. Trimming left V 3 bases short and J 5 bases short, with 11 bases between. CDR3 region: CASSSWPEETQYF. The CDR3, as DNA: TGCGCCAGCAGCTCGTGGCCTGAGGAGACCCAGTACTTC.

This clonotype was counted only a few times. The chain is built from TRBV12-3 or TRBV12-4 and TRBJ2-2; TRBD2 matches at 8 bases. V trimming: 7 bases; J trimming: 4 bases; junction bases outside the gene matches: 5. There are 14 residues in the CDR3. The CDR3 coding sequence is TGTGCCAGCATGAGGCTAGCGGGCACCGGGGAGCTGTTTTTT. As protein: CASMRLAGTGELFF.

Many counts were recorded for this clonotype. The J gene is TRBJ1-1, the V gene TRBV5-1; 7 bases are a match to TRBD1. Germline CDR1 is SGHRS and CDR2 is YFSETQ. V lost 3 bases to trimming and J lost 1 base; unmatched junction nucleotides: 6. The CDR3 is made up of 15 amino acids. The CDR3 nucleotides are TGCGCCAGCAGCTCAGGCGGGACAGCGAACACTGAAGCTTTCTTT. It translates to CASSSGGTANTEAFF.